This T cell receptor (beta chain) was sequenced for a study of T cells in Graves' hyperthyroidism and ophthalmopathy. RNA transcripts yielded amplified TCR beta CDR3 regions. HTBI primers were the set used in a first-round RT-PCR of the TCR CDR3. MiXCR was run by TCRdb on the multiplex PCR reads, yielding one entry per CDR3 protein. This sample has about 400,000 distinct CDR3 sequences, with around 15% found just once. The receptor's source is a woman aged 25 to 39 with Graves' ophthalmopathy. The sample was blood.

CDR3 loop: CASSMGASQETQYF. CDR3 DNA sequence: TGTGCCAGTAGTATGGGGGCCAGTCAAGAGACCCAGTACTTC. This rearrangement joins TRBV19 to TRBJ2-5; D is possibly TRBD1 (6 bases). Trimming stripped 3 bases from V and 2 bases from J, with 10 bases between. The CDR3 has 14 residues. Germline values: CDR1 LNHDA, CDR2 SQIVND (reference sequence).